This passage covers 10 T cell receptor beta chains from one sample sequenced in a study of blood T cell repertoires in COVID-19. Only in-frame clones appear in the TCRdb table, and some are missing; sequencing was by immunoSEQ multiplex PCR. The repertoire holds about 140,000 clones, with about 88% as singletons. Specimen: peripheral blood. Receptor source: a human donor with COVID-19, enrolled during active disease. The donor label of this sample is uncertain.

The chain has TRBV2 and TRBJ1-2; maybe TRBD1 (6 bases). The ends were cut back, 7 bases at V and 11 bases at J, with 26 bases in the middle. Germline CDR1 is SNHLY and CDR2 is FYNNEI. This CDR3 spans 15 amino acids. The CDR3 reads CASNPGQGQTTRYTF. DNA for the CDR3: TGTGCCAGCAATCCAGGCCAGGGGCAGACCACCCGGTACACCTTC.

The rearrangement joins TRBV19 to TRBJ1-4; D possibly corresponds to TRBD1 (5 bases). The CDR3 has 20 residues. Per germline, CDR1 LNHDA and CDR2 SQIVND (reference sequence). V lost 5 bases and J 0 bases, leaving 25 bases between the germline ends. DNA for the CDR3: TGTGCCAGTAGTTCCTATCTAGGGCAGGGCAACTCTGCAACTAATGAAAAACTGTTTTTT. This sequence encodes CASSSYLGQGNSATNEKLFF.

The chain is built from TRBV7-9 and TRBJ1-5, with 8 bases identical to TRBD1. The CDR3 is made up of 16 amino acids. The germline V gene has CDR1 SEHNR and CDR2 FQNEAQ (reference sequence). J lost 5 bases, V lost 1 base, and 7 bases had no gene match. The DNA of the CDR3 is TGTGCCAGCAGCTTAGATCTTGGACAGGGCGATCAGCCCCAGCATTTT. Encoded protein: CASSLDLGQGDQPQHF.

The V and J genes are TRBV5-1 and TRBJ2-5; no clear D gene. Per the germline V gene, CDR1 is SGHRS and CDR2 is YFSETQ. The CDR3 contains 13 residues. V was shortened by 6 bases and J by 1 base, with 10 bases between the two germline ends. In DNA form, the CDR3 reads TGCGCCAGCACCCTGGAGAGCCAAGAGACCCAGTACTTC. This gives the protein CASTLESQETQYF.

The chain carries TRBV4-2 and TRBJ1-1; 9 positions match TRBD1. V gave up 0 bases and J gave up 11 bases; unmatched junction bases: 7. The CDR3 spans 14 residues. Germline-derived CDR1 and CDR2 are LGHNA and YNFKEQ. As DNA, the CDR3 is TGTGCCAGCAGCCAAGATCTGGGACAGGGTGAGGCTTTCTTT. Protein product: CASSQDLGQGEAFF.

The CDR3, as DNA: TGTGCCAGCAGCCAAGTAAGGGGCAAGGGGGCTCGGGAGCAGTACTTC. This sequence encodes CASSQVRGKGAREQYF. The rearrangement uses TRBV3-1 (or the pseudogene TRBV3-2) and TRBJ2-7, with 7 bases that match TRBD1. Germline-derived CDR1 and CDR2 are LGHDT and YNNKEL (reference sequence). The CDR3 is made up of 16 amino acids. Losses at the gene ends were 1 base for V and 7 bases for J; bases not matched to a gene: 13.

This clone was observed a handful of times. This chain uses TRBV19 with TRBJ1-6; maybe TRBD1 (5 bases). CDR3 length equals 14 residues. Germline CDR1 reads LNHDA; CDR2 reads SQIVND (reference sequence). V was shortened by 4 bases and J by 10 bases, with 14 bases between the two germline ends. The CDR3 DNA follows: TGTGCCAGTAGTAGCACCGGGGGGGTCTCACCCCTCCACTTT. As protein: CASSSTGGVSPLHF.

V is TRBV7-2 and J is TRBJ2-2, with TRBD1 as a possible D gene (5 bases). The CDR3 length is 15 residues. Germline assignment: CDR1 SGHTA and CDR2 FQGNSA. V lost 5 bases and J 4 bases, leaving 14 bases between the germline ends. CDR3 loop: CASSPRGFSTGELFF. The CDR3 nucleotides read TGTGCCAGCAGCCCAAGGGGCTTCTCCACCGGGGAGCTGTTTTTT.

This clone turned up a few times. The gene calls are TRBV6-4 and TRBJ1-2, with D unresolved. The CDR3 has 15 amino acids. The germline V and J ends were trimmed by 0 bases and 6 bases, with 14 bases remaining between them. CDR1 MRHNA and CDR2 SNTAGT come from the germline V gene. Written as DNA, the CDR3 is TGTGCCAGCAGTGACTCGGGAGGGCTGGTTGATGGCTACACCTTC. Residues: CASSDSGGLVDGYTF.

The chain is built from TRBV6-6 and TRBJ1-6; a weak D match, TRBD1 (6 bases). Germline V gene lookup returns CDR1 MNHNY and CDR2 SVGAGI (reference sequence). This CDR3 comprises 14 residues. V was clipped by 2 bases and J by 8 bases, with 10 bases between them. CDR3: CASSYRAGDSPLHF. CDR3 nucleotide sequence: TGTGCCAGCAGTTACAGGGCAGGGGATTCACCCCTCCACTTT.